The 6 T cell receptor beta chains below were found in one sample sequenced in a study of OX40 agonist ivuxolimab in advanced cancers. TCRdb's table, derived via immunoSEQ multiplex PCR, lists solely in-frame clones and lacks some. The sample has 15,000 to 20,000 clones, around 81% seen once. The material sequenced was CD4+ or CD8+ T cells sorted from blood, taken in a trial of the OX40 agonist ivuxolimab. The origin of the receptors is an adult with an advanced solid tumor such as melanoma, head and neck, liver or kidney cancer.

This clone was seen a handful of times. The chain has TRBV14 and TRBJ2-1; tentative D call: TRBD2 (6 bases). Trimming cost V 1 base and J 0 bases, with 10 bases left between them. The CDR3 loop spans 16 amino acids. Germline V lookup: CDR1 SGHDN, CDR2 FVKESK. CDR3: CASSQVGGNSYNEQFF. The CDR3 DNA reads as TGTGCCAGCAGCCAAGTGGGCGGGAACTCCTACAATGAGCAGTTCTTC.

The DNA for the CDR3 is TGCAGCGCAGGGGAGAACACTGAAGCTTTCTTT. Amino acid sequence: CSAGENTEAFF. The gene calls are TRBV29-1 and TRBJ1-1; tentatively, D is TRBD1 (6 bases). This CDR3 spans 11 amino acids. Per germline, CDR1 SQVTM and CDR2 ANQGSEA. Trimming cost V 7 bases and J 1 base, with 7 bases left between them.

The V and J genes are TRBV7-6 and TRBJ2-7; no clear D. Germline CDR1 SGHVS, CDR2 FNYEAQ. This CDR3 is 14 amino acids long. V shed 2 bases and J shed 6 bases, with 14 bases lying between them. The CDR3 region has the DNA TGTGCCAGCAGCTTACTTGGCTGGGCCGGCGAGCAGTACTTC. It translates to CASSLLGWAGEQYF.

The chain is built from TRBV10-3 and TRBJ2-7, with unresolved D. Germline CDR1 reads ENHRY; CDR2 reads SYGVKD. The CDR3 has 11 residues. Trimming removed 10 bases from V and 2 bases from J, with 9 bases in between. The DNA of the CDR3 is TGTGCCACTAAGGACCCCTACGAGCAGTACTTC. Encoded protein: CATKDPYEQYF.

This clone was seen a handful of times. The chain links TRBV29-1 to TRBJ1-2; D gene unclear. The V end lost 1 base, the J end lost 8 bases, and 14 bases lay between the germline ends. The germline CDR1 and CDR2 sequences are SQVTM and ANQGSEA. The CDR3 is 13 residues long. The CDR3 region has the DNA TGCAGCGTTGAAGGGGGAGGCAGCAGGGGCTACACCTTC. It is translated as CSVEGGGSRGYTF.

With regard to this clone: Other DNA sequences in this sample translate to the same CDR3. The genes are TRBV5-6 and TRBJ2-6; D is perhaps TRBD2 (5 bases). V was clipped by 3 bases and J by 0 bases, with 10 bases between them. From germline, CDR1 is SGHDT and CDR2 YYEEEE. The CDR3 contains 16 residues. Here the CDR3 DNA reads TGTGCCAGCAGCTCCGCCGGGGTCTCTGGGGCCAACGTCCTGACTTTC. The encoded protein is CASSSAGVSGANVLTF.